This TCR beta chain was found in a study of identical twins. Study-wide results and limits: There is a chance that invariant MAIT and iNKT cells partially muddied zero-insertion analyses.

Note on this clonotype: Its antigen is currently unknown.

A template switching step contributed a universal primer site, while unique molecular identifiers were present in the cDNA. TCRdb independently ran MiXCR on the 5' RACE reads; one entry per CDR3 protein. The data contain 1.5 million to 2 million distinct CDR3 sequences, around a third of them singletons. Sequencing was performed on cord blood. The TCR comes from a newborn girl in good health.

CDR3 nucleotide sequence: TGTGCCAGCAGCCAAGAGGGGACTAGCTTTGAGCAGTTCTTC. This encodes CASSQEGTSFEQFF. V usage is TRBV3-1 and J usage is TRBJ2-1, with TRBD2 matching 9 bases. Germline V CDR1 and CDR2: LGHDT, YNNKEL (reference sequence). V trimming: 0 bases; J trimming: 9 bases; junction bases outside the gene matches: 3. The CDR3 covers 14 residues.